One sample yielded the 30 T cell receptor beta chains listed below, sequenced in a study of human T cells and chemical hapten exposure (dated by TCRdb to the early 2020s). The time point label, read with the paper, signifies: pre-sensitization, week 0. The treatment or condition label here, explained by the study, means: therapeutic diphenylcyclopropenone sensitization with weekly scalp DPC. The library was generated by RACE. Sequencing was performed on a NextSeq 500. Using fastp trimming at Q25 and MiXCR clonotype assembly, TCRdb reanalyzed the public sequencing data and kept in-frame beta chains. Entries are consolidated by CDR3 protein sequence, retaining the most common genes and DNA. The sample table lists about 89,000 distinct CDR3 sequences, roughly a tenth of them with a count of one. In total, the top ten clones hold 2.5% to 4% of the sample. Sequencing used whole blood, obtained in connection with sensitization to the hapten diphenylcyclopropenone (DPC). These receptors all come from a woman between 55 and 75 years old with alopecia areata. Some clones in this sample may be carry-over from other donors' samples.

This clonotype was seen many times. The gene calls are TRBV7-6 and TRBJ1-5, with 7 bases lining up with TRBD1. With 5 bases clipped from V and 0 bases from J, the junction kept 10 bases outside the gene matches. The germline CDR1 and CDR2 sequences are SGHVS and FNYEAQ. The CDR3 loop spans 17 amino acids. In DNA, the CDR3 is TGTGCCAGCAGCCCTAAGGCAGGGGGTAATAGCAATCAGCCCCAGCATTTT. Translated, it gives CASSPKAGGNSNQPQHF.

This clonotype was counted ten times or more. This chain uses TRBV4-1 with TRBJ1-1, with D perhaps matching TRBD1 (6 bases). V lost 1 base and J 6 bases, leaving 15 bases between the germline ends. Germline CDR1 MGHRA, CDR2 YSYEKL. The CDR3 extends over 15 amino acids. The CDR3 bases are TGCGCCAGCAGCCAAGCAGCTACAGGGATCCCTGAAGCTTTCTTT. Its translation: CASSQAATGIPEAFF.

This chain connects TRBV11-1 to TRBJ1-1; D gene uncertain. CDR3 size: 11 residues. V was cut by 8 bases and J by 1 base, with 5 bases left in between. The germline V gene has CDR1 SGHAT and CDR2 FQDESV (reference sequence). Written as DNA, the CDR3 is TGTGCCAGCGCGGCGAACACTGAAGCTTTCTTT. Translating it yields CASAANTEAFF. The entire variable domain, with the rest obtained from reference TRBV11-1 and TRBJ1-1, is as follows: EAEVAQSPRYKITEKSQAVAFWCDPISGHATLYWYRQILGQGPELLVQFQDESVVDDSQLPKDRFSAERLKGVDSTLKIQPAELGDSAMYLCASAANTEAFFGQGTRLTVV.

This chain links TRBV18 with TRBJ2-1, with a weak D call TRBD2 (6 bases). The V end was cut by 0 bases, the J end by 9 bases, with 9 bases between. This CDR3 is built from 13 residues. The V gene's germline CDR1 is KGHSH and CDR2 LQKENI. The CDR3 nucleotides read TGTGCCAGCTCACCACCCCAGGAGGGTGAGCAGTTCTTC. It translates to CASSPPQEGEQFF.

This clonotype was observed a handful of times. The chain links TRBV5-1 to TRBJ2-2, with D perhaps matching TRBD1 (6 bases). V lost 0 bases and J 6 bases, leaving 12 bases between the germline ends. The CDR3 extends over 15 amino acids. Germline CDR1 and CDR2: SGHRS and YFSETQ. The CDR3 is CASSLDPNRAGELFF. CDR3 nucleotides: TGCGCCAGCAGCTTGGACCCAAACAGGGCCGGGGAGCTGTTTTTT.

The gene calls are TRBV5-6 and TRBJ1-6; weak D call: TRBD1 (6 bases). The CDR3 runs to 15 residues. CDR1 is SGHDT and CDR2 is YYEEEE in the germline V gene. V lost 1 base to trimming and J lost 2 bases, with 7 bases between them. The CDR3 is CASSLRGTYNSPLHF. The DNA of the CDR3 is TGTGCCAGCAGCTTGAGGGGGACCTATAATTCACCCCTCCACTTT.

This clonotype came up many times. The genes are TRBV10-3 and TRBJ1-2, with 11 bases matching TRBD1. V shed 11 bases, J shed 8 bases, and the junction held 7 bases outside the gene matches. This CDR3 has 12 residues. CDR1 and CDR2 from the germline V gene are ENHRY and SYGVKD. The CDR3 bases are TGTGCCTCTTCGGACAGGGGGCAAGGCTACACCTTC. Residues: CASSDRGQGYTF.

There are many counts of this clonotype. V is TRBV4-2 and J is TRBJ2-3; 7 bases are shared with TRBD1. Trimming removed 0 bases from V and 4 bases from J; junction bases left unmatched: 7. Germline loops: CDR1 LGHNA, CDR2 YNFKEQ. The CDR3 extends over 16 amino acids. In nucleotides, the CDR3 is TGTGCCAGCAGCCAAGATATTGGGCAGGGGGCAGATACGCAGTATTTT. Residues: CASSQDIGQGADTQYF.

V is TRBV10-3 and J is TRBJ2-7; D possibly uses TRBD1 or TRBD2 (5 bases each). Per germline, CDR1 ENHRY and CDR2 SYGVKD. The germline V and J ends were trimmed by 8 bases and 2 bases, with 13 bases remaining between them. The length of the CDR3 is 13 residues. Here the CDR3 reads CAIALGPAYEQYF. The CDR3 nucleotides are TGTGCCATCGCCCTGGGACCGGCCTACGAGCAGTACTTC.

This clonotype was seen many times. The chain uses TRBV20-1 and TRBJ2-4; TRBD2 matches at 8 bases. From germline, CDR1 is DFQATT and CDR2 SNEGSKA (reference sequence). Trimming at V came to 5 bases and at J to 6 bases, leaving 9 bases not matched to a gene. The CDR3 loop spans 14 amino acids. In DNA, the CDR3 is TGCAGTGCTCCCCCGGGACTAGACGGAAACATTCAGTACTTC. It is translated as CSAPPGLDGNIQYF.

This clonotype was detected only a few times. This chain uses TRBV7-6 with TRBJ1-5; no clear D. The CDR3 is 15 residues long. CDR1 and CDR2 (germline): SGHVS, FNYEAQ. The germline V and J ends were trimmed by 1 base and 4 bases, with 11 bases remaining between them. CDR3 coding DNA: TGTGCCAGCAGCTTAGATTCGTTTCCAAATCAGCCCCAGCATTTT. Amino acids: CASSLDSFPNQPQHF. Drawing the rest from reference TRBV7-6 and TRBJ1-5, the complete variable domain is GAGVSQSPRYKVTKRGQDVALRCDPISGHVSLYWYRQALGQGPEFLTYFNYEAQQDKSGLPNDRFSAERPEGSISTLTIQRTEQRDSAMYRCASSLDSFPNQPQHFGDGTRLSIL.

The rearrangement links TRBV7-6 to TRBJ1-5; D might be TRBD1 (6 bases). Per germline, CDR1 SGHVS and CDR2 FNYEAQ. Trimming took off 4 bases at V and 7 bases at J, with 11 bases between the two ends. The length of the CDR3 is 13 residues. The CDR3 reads CASSSKQGQPQHF. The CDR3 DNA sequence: TGTGCCAGCAGCTCTAAACAGGGCCAGCCCCAGCATTTT.

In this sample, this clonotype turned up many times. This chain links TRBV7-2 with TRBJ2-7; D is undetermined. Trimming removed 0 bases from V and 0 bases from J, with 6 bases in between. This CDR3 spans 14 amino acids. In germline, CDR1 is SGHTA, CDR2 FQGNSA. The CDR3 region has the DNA TGTGCCAGCAGCTTAGCGAGGCCCTCCTACGAGCAGTACTTC. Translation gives CASSLARPSYEQYF.

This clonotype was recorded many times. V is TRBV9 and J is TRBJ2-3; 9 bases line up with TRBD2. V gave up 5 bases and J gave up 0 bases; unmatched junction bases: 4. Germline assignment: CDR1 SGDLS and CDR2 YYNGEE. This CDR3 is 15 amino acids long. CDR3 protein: CASSGSGGSTDTQYF. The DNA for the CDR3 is TGTGCCAGCAGTGGTAGCGGGGGAAGCACAGATACGCAGTATTTT.

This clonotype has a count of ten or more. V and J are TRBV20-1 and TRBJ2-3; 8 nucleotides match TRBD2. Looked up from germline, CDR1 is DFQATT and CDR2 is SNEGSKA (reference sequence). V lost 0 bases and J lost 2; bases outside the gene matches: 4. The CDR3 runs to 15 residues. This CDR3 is CSARDFGGATDTQYF. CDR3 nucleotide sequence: TGCAGTGCTAGAGACTTCGGGGGGGCCACAGATACGCAGTATTTT.

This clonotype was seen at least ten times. Here the CDR3 DNA reads TGTGCCAGCAGCTTAGTGTCATCGACTAGCGGGTACTACGAGCAGTACTTC. Translation gives CASSLVSSTSGYYEQYF. The rearrangement links TRBV7-9 to TRBJ2-7, with 10 nucleotides matching TRBD2. This CDR3 region has 17 residues. The V gene's germline CDR1 is SEHNR and CDR2 FQNEAQ (reference sequence). V shed 1 base and J 3 bases; nucleotides not matched to a gene: 9.

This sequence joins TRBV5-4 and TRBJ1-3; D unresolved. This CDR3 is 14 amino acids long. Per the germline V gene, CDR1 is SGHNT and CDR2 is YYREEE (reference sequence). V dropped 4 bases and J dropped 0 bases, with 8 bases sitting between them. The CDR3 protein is CASSSRYSGNTIYF. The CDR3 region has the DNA TGTGCCAGCAGCAGTAGGTACTCTGGAAACACCATATATTTT.

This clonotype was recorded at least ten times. DNA for the CDR3: TGCGCCAGCAGCAAAAATCCGGGCGCACAGAAAGGGAATGAGCAGTTCTTC. It is translated as CASSKNPGAQKGNEQFF. The V gene is TRBV5-1, the J gene TRBJ2-1; D remains ambiguous. This CDR3 region has 17 residues. The germline gives CDR1 SGHRS, CDR2 YFSETQ. V gave up 4 bases and J gave up 7 bases, with 24 bases separating them.

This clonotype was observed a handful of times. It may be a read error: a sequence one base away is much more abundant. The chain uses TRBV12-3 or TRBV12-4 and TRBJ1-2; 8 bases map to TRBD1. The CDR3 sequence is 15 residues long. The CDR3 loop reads CASSPGDRKNCGYTF. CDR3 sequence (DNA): TGTGCCAGCAGTCCGGGGGACAGGAAAAACTGTGGCTACACCTTC.

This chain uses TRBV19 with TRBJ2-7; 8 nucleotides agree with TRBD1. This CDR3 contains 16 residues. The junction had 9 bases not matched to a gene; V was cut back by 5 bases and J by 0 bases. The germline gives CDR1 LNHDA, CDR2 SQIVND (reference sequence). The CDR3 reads CASSRTGGKSSYEQYF. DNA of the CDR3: TGTGCCAGTAGTCGAACAGGGGGAAAGAGCTCCTACGAGCAGTACTTC.

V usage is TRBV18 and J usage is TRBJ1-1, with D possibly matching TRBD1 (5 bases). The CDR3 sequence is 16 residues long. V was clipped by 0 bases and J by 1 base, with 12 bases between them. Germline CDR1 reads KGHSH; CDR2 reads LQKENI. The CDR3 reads CASSPPSTGRNTEAFF. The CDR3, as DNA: TGTGCCAGCTCACCACCCTCTACGGGACGGAACACTGAAGCTTTCTTT. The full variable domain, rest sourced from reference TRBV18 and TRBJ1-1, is NAGVMQNPRHLVRRRGQEARLRCSPMKGHSHVYWYRQLPEEGLKFMVYLQKENIIDESGMPKERFSAEFPKEGPSILRIQQVVRGDSAAYFCASSPPSTGRNTEAFFGQGTRLTVV.

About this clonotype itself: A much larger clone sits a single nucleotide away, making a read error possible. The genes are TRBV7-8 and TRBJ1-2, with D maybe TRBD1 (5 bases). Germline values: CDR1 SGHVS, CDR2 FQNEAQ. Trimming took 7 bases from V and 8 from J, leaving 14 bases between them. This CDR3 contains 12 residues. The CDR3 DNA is TGTGCCAGCAACCACTCGGACACGGGCTACACCTTC. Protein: CASNHSDTGYTF. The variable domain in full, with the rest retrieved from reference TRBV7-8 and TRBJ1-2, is GAGVSQSPRYKVAKRGQDVALRCDPISGHVSLFWYQQALGQGPEFLTYFQNEAQLDKSGLPSDRFFAERPEGSVSTLKIQRTQQEDSAVYLCASNHSDTGYTFGSGTRLTVV.

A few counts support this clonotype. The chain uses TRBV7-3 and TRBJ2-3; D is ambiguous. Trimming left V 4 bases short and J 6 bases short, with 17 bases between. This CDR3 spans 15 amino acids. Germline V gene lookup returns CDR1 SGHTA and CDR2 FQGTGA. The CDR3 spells CASSSTSVGYDTQYF. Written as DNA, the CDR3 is TGTGCCAGCAGCTCCACCTCCGTGGGGTATGATACGCAGTATTTT.

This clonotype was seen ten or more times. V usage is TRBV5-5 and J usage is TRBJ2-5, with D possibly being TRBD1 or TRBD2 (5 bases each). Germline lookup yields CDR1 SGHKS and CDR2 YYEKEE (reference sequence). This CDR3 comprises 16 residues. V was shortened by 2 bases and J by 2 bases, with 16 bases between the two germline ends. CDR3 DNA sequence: TGTGCCAGCAGCTTCGGGCCGAGGGGATTACAAGAGACCCAGTACTTC. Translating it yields CASSFGPRGLQETQYF.

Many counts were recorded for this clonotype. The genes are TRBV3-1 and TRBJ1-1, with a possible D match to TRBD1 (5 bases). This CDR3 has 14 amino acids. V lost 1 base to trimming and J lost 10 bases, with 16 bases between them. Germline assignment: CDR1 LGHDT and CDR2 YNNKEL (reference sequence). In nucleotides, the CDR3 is TGTGCCAGCAGCCAAGGGGGGGTTTTGGCGTCAGCTTTCTTT. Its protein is CASSQGGVLASAFF. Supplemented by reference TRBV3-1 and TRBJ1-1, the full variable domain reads DTAVSQTPKYLVTQMGNDKSIKCEQNLGHDTMYWYKQDSKKFLKIMFSYNNKELIINETVPNRFSPKSPDKAHLNLHINSLELGDSAVYFCASSQGGVLASAFFGQGTRLTVV.

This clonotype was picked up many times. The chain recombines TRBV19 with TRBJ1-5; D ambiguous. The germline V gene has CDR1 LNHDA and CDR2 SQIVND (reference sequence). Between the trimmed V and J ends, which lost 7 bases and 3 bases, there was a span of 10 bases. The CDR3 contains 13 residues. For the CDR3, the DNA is TGTGCCAGTAATGGCCGGGTCAATCAGCCCCAGCATTTT. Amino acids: CASNGRVNQPQHF.

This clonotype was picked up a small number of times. As DNA, the CDR3 is TGTGCCAGCAAGGCCGGCCGAACAACCTACGAGCAGTACTTC. This translates into CASKAGRTTYEQYF. The V gene is TRBV2, the J gene TRBJ2-7; D uncertain. CDR3 length: 14 amino acids. Germline lookup yields CDR1 SNHLY and CDR2 FYNNEI. Trimming stripped 7 bases from V and 2 bases from J, with 15 bases between. Complete variable domain (other parts from reference TRBV2 and TRBJ2-7): EPEVTQTPSHQVTQMGQEVILRCVPISNHLYFYWYRQILGQKVEFLVSFYNNEISEKSEIFDDQFSVERPDGSNFTLKIRSTKLEDSAMYFCASKAGRTTYEQYFGPGTRLTVT.

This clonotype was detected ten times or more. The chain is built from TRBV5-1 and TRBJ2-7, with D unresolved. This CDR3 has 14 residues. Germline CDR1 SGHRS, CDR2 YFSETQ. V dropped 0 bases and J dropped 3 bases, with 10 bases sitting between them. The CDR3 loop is CASSLETENYEQYF. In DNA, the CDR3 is TGCGCCAGCAGCTTGGAAACAGAAAACTACGAGCAGTACTTC.

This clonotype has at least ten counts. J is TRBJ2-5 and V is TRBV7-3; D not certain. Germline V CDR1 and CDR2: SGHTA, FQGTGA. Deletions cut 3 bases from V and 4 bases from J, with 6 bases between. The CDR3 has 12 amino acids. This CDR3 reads CASSFGGETQYF. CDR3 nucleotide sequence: TGTGCCAGCAGCTTTGGCGGAGAGACCCAGTACTTC.

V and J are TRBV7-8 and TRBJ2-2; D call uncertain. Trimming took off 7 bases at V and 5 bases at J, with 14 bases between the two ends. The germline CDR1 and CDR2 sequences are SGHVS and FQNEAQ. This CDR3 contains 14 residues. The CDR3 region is CASNNPQRTGELFF. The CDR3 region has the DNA TGTGCCAGCAATAACCCTCAGAGGACCGGGGAGCTGTTTTTT.